This T cell receptor beta chain comes out of a study of PD-1 blockade in classical Hodgkin lymphoma (dated by TCRdb to between 2020 and 2021). As for the study more broadly: Nivolumab dosing was 3 mg/kg intravenously every 2 weeks, continuing until either disease progression or unacceptable toxicity. The study used TCR beta sequencing and CyTOF to define a peripheral blood immune signature of response to PD-1 blockade in classical Hodgkin lymphoma. Results and caveats for the whole study, not just this receptor: The study was limited to a single clinical trial cohort, and causes of repertoire differences, possibly disease activity or prior therapy, remained undefined. Lower diversity was observed in patients in whom nivolumab was started less than 1 year after ASCT, and these patients were excluded from later analyses so that confounding by immune reconstitution would be avoided. Baseline TCR diversity was reported as lower in newly diagnosed patients than in healthy donors, and lower still in relapsed/refractory patients. Trial patients achieving complete response had baseline diversity similar to newly diagnosed patients, whereas partial responders and progressors had significantly lower diversity. By C4D1, a significant rise was seen in CD4+ TCR diversity but not in CD8+ TCR diversity (p=0.0027 vs p=0.16), and the rise was most apparent among complete responders (p=0.02).

Note on this clone: Which antigen it targets is not known. Base qualities are not at hand, and no much larger clone is one base apart.

The CDR3 numbers 14 residues from cysteine through phenylalanine. Only the CDR3 region is kept as DNA, spanning 42 bases read in frame from base 1. CDR1 is given as SGHDT and CDR2 as YYEEEE, both from the germline V gene. The germline V and J ends show losses of 4 bases and 6 bases respectively, and no gene match explains 0 bases of the junction. The sample's time point label, decoded: cycle 2 day 1 (C2D1) of nivolumab. All trial patients had relapsed after autologous stem cell transplantation, with cohorts A, B and C differing in prior brentuximab vedotin exposure. The trial cohort was composed of some 57 patients with relapsed/refractory classical Hodgkin lymphoma, for whom complete response, partial response or progressive disease was recorded as best overall response. In the multi-cohort phase II CheckMate 205 trial, trial patients received single-agent nivolumab. An independent review committee assessed best overall response by applying the 2007 International Working Group response criteria. Trial PBMCs were obtained immediately prior to nivolumab initiation (C1D1) and on therapy at cycle 2 day 1 and cycle 4 day 1. Peripheral blood was collected in 8 mL Vacutainer Cell Preparation Tubes, from which PBMCs were isolated by centrifugation and then cryopreserved.

Genomic DNA was extracted with the Qiagen DNeasy kit from unsorted PBMCs and from negatively selected CD4+ and CD8+ fractions. TCR beta CDR3 regions were amplified by immunoSEQ multiplex PCR using primers annealing to V and J segments. A synthetic immune receptor repertoire was used to minimize amplification bias, and any remaining bias was removed computationally after sequencing. Per the original workflow: Custom Python scripts were used to quantify repertoire diversity as the Shannon entropy index. Unsorted, CD4+ and CD8+ repertoires were examined separately, except in combined analyses, for which CD4+ and CD8+ sequences were merged in silico. A clone counted as expanded when the clone's frequency after treatment rose at least 2-fold relative to C1D1, and clones undetected at baseline were given a pseudocount of 0.5. Singleton clones were defined as clones with 0 or 1 copy at C1D1, and non-singleton clones were defined as clones with 2 or more copies. Clones expanded in unsorted samples were assigned a CD4+, CD8+ or unknown annotation through matching of protein sequences in sorted samples from the same patient. Wilcoxon tests on paired samples were used to test diversity changes from C1D1 to C4D1. The table was pulled from immuneACCESS by TCRdb, which kept in-frame rearrangements only. Such tables lose some clones; where checked, under half of the loss comes from unresolved V genes, and the rest has no known cause. The V and J calls and clone size come from that table; D and trimming were worked out from the DNA. In this sample the table shows 130,000 to 150,000 clones, about 78% of which occur a single time. The top ten clonotypes cover over 7.5% of the sample.

The specimen was peripheral blood mononuclear cells (PBMCs), collected before the second cycle of nivolumab. This chain joins TRBV5-6 to TRBJ2-1, and TRBD2 matches 14 of the central bases. This TCR was recovered from a human donor with classical Hodgkin lymphoma. Here the CDR3 is given as CASSGTSGSNEQFF. The nucleotides read TGTGCCAGCAGCGGGACTAGCGGGAGCAATGAGCAGTTCTTC.